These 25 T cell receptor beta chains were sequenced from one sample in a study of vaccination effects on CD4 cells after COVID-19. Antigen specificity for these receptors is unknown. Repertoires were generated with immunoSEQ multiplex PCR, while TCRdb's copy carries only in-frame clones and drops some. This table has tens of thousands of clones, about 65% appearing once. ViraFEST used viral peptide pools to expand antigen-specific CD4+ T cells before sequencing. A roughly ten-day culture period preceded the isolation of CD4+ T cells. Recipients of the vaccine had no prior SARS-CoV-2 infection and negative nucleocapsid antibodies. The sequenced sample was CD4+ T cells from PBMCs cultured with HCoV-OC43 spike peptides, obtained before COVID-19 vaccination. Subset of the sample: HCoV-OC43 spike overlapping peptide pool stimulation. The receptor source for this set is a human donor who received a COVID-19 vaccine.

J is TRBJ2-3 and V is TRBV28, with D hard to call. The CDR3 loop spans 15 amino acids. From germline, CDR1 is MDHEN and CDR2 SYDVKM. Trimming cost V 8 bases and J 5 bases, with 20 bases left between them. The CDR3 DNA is TGTGCCAGCTTTGGAAGGCACCACACTCAAGATACGCAGTATTTT. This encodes CASFGRHHTQDTQYF.

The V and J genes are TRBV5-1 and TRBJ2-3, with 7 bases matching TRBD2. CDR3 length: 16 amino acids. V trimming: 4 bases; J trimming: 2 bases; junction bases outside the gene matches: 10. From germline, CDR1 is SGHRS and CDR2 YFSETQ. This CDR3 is CASSPTPQRDTDTQYF. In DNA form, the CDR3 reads TGCGCCAGCAGCCCCACCCCGCAGCGGGACACAGATACGCAGTATTTT.

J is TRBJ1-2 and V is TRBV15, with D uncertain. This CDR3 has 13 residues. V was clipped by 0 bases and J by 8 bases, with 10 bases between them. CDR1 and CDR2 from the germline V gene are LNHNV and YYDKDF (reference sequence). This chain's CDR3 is CATSRDVTGGYTF. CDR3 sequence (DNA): TGTGCCACCAGCAGAGATGTGACCGGGGGCTACACCTTC.

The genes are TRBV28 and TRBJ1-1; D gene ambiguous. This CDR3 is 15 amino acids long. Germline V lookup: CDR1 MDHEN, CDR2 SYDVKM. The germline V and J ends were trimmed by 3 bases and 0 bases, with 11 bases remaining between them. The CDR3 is CASSLVDRMNTEAFF. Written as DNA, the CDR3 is TGTGCCAGCAGTTTGGTGGATCGTATGAACACTGAAGCTTTCTTT.

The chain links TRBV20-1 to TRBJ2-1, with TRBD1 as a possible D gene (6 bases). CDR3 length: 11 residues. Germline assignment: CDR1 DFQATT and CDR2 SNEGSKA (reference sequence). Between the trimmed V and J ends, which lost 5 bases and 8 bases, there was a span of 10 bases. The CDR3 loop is CSAEQGYEQFF. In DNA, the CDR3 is TGCAGTGCTGAACAGGGTTATGAGCAGTTCTTC.

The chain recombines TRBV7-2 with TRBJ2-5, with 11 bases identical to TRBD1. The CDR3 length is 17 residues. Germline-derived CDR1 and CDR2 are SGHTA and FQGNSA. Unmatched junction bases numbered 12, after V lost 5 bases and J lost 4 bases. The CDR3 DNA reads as TGTGCCAGCAGCCCCCACGGTGGGACAGGGGGGTTAGAGACCCAGTACTTC. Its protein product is CASSPHGGTGGLETQYF. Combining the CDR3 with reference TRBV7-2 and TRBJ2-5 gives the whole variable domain GAGVSQSPSNKVTEKGKDVELRCDPISGHTALYWYRQSLGQGLEFLIYFQGNSAPDKSGLPSDRFSAERTGGSVSTLTIQRTQQEDSAVYLCASSPHGGTGGLETQYFGPGTRLLVL.

In nucleotides, the CDR3 is TGTGCCAGCAGCCCTGGACTGCCGTTCTCTGGGGCCAACGTCCTGACTTTC. It is translated as CASSPGLPFSGANVLTF. V gene TRBV7-6 combines with J gene TRBJ2-6; D might be TRBD2 (5 bases). CDR3 size: 17 residues. The V gene's germline CDR1 is SGHVS and CDR2 FNYEAQ. V was pared by 5 bases and J by 0 bases, with 14 bases between.

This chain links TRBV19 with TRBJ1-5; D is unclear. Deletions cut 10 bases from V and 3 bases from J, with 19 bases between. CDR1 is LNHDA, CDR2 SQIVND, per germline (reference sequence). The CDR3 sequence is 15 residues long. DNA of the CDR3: TGTGCCACCGACCCCGGATGGGGTATCAATCAGCCCCAGCATTTT. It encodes CATDPGWGINQPQHF.

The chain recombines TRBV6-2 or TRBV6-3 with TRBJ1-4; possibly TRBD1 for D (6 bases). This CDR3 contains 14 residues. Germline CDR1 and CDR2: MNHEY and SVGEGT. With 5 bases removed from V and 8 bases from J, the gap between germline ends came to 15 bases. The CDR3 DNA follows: TGTGCCAGCAGTCGGACAGCTATGGACGAAAAACTGTTTTTT. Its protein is CASSRTAMDEKLFF.

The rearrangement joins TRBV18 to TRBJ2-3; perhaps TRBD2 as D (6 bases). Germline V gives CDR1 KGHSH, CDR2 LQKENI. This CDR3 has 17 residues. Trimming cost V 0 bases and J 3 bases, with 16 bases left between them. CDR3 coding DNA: TGTGCCAGCTCACCACCGACTAGGAGGGGTGCGACAGATACGCAGTATTTT. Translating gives CASSPPTRRGATDTQYF.

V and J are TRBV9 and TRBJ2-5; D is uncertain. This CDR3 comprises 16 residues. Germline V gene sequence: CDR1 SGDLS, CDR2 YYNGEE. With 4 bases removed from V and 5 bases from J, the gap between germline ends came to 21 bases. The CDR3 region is CASSPGATNGGETQYF. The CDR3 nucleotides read TGTGCCAGCAGCCCAGGCGCGACAAACGGTGGGGAGACCCAGTACTTC.

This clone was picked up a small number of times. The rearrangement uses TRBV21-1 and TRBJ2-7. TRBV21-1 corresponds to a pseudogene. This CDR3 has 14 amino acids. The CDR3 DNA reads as TGTGCCAGCAGCAAAGCTGGGGGGCCTCGCGAGCAGTACGTC. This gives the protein CASSKAGGPREQYV.

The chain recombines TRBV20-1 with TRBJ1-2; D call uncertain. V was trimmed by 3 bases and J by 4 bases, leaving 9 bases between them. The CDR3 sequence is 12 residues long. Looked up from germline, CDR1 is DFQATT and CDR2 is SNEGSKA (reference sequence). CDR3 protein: CSASHGSYGYTF. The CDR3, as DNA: TGCAGTGCTAGTCACGGCAGCTATGGCTACACCTTC.

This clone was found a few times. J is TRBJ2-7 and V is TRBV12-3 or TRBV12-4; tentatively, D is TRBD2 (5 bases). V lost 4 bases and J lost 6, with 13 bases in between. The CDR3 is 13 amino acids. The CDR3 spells CASSWRAKGEQYV. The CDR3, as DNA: TGTGCCAGCAGTTGGCGGGCTAAGGGCGAGCAGTACGTC.

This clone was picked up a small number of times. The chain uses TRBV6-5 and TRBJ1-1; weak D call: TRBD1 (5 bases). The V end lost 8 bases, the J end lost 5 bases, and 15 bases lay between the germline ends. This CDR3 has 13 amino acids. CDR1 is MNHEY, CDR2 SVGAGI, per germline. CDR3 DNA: TGTGCCAGCGGGCGGCAGGGAGGGACTGAAGCTTTCTTT. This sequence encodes CASGRQGGTEAFF.

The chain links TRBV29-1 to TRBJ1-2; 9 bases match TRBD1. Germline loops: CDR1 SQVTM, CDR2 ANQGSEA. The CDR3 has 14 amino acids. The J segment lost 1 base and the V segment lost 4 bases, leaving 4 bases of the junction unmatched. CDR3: CSVGRQGDNYGYTF. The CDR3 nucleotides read TGCAGCGTTGGCCGACAGGGGGATAACTATGGCTACACCTTC.

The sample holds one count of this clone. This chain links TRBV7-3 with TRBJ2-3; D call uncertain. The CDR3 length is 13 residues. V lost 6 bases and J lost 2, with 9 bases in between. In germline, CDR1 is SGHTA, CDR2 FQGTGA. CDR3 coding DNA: TGTGCCAGCAGTCCTTTCAACACAGATACGCAGTATTTT. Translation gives CASSPFNTDTQYF.

In DNA form, the CDR3 reads TGTGCCAGCAGAACCATCAAGGGGGCAGATACGCAGTATTTT. It specifies CASRTIKGADTQYF. The J gene is TRBJ2-3, the V gene TRBV2; tentatively, D is TRBD1 (6 bases). The germline gives CDR1 SNHLY, CDR2 FYNNEI. The CDR3 spans 14 residues. Trimming stripped 6 bases from V and 4 bases from J, with 14 bases between.

CDR3 sequence (DNA): TGCGCCAGCAGCTTGGGAGGAGGGGGCAGTGGAAACACCATATATTTT. Protein sequence: CASSLGGGGSGNTIYF. This chain uses TRBV5-1 with TRBJ1-3; 7 bases are a match to TRBD1. J was trimmed by 3 bases and V by 0 bases; bases with no gene match: 6. The CDR3 is made up of 16 amino acids. Germline CDR1 reads SGHRS; CDR2 reads YFSETQ.

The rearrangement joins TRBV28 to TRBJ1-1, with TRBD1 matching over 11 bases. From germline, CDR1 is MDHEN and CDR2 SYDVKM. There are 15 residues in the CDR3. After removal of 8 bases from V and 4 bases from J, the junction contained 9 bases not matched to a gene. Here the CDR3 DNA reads TGTGCCAGCTGTCGGCTGGGGACAGGGGGCACTGAAGCTTTCTTT. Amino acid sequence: CASCRLGTGGTEAFF.

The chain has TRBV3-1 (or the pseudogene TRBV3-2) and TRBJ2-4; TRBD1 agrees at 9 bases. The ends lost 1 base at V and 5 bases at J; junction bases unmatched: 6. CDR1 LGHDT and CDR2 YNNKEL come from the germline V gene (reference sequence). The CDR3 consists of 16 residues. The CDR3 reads CASSQGEGQGQNIQYF. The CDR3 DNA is TGTGCCAGCAGCCAAGGCGAAGGACAGGGGCAAAACATTCAGTACTTC.

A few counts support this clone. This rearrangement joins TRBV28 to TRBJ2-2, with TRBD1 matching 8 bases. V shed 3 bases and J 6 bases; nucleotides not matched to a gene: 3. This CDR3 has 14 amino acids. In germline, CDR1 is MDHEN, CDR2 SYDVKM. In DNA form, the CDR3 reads TGTGCCAGCAGTTTCCCAGGGGGCCCCGGGGAGCTGTTTTTT. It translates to CASSFPGGPGELFF.

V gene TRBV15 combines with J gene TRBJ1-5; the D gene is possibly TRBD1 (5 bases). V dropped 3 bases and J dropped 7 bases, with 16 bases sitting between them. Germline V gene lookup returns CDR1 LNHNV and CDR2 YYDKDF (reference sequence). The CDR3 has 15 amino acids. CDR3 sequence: CATSRVQIQGQPQHF. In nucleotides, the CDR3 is TGTGCCACCAGCAGGGTCCAGATTCAGGGACAGCCCCAGCATTTT.

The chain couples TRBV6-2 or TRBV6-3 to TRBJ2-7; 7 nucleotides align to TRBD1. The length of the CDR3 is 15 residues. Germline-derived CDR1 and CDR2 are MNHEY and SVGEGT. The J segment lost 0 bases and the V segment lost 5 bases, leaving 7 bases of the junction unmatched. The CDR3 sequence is CASSRRTGASYEQYV. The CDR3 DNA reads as TGTGCCAGCAGTAGGAGGACAGGAGCCTCCTACGAGCAGTACGTC.

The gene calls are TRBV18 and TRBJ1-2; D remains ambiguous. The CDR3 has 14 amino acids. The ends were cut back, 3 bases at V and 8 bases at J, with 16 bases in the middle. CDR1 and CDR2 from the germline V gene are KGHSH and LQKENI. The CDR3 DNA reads TGTGCCAGCTCACCGACGGACGGCGCTACGGGCTACACCTTC. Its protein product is CASSPTDGATGYTF.